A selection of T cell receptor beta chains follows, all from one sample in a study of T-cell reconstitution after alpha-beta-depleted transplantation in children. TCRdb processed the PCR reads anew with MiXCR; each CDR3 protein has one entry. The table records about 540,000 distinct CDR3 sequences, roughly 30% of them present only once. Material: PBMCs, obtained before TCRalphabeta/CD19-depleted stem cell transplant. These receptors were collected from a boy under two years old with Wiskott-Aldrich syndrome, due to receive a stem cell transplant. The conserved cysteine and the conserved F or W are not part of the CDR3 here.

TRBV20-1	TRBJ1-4	SARDIRRDRIATNEKLF
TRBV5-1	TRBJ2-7	ASSLVLGLGLAGNEQY
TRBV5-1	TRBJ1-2	ASSPDSRGLGRYT
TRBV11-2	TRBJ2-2	ASRRVAGGYTGELF
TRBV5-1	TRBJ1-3	ASSRDNSGNTIY
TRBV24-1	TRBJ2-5	ATSDSSDRGKETQY
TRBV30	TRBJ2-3	AWSDDRTSSTDTQY
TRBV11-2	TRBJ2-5	ASSLDQAGRGETQY
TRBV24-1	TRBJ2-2	ATGWTAQGTGELF
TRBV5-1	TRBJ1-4	ASSLEGRGSEKLF
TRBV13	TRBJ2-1	ASSLGGTLGNEQF
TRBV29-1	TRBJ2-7	SVGTGENYEQY
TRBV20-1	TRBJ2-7	SARGGEGPFMAEQY
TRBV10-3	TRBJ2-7	AINPSGGSSYEQY
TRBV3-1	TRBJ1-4	ASSHRRGDEKLF
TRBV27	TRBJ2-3	ASRGLAGPSTDTQY
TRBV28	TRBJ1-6	ASSMGQGSFNSPLH
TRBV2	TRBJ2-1	ASSFGLAVTDEQF
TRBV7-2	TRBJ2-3	SSSLAGRVTDTQY
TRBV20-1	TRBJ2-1	SAPDRRNEQF
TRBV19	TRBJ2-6	ASSPGHRGDPGANVLT
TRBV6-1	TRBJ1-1	ASRQNPTGDAEAF
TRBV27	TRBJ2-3	ASSSLTPSRDTQY
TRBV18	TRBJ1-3	ASLTGTTGNTIY
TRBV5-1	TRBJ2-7	ASTPGPGYEQY
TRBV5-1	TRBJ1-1	ASSLEGTLPNTEAF
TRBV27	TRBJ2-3	ASSFIGLAGVLDTQY
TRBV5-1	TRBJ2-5	ASSLTGTPTLEGP
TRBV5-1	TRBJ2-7	ASSLGLRGTSGSSYEQY
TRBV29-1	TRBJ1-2	SVDLGLLNYGYT
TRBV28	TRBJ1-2	ASSLIPGGGYT
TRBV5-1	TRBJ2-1	ASSSHGGPAYNEQF
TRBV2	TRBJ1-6	ASSGTTGSPLH
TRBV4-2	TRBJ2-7	ASSHAQGGYSYEQY
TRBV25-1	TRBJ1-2	ASSEYGQGGDGYT
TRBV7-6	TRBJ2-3	ASYPGTGVLFSTDTQY
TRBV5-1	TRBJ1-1	ASSSTGTGYGTEAF
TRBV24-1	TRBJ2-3	ATAPGQGTDTQY
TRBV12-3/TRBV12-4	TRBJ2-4	ASSLEVNIQY
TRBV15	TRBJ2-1	ATSREFHEQF
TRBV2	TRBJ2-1	ASRERERNNEQF
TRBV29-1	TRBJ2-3	SVIRGITDTQY
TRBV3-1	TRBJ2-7	ASSQDPAAHYEQY
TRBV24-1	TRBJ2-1	ATSDHQGTSSYNEQF
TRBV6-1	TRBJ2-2	ASSPFGGPGELF
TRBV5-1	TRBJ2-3	ASSLGGGPDTQY
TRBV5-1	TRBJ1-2	ASKGQAYGYT
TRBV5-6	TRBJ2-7	ASSLAVGEQY
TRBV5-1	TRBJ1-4	ASSSGTGGDEKLF
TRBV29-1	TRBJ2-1	SGVWTQGYGEQF
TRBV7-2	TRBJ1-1	ASSLEGGTTEAF
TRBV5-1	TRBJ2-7	ASRGDSPYEQY
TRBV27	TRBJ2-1	ASSFVWDSSYNEQF
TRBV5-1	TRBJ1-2	ASSGALGYGYT
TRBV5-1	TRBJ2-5	ASRPGTVDQETQY
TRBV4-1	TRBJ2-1	ASSQDPGLAAYNEQF
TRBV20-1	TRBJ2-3	SARRTGGRTDTQY
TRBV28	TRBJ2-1	ASSSTGSGRFAEQF
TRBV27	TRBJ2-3	ASSTRGAGGPSFTDTQY
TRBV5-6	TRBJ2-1	ASSPGLAGVWEQF